This is a list of T cell receptor beta chains from one sample in a study of T cells expressing NK-cell markers. TCRdb reworked the 5' RACE reads into one entry per CDR3 protein, no DNA. The sample spans 350,000 to 450,000 distinct CDR3 sequences; the ten largest clones claim around 5.3%. The sequenced sample consisted of blood T cells: a sorted CD56 or NKG2C T cell subset, CD4+ or CD8+ T cells, or bulk PBMC T cells (not recorded which). These receptors all stem from a man aged 18-69 years in good health. Both conserved end residues are part of each CDR3. Each record gives: J gene, V gene, CDR3 protein.

TRBJ1-4,TRBV7-6,CASSLLNSPNEKLFF
TRBJ1-2,TRBV24-1,CATWSDSNYGYTF
TRBJ2-2,TRBV14,CASSPLALAGGTGELFF
TRBJ2-7,TRBV28,CASSRATGNEQYF
TRBJ2-4,TRBV11-2,CASSLVRGRLLAKNIQYF
TRBJ2-3,TRBV7-9,CASSLKAGGPSDTQYF
TRBJ2-1,TRBV20-1,CSARDKRVNNEQFF
TRBJ1-2,TRBV20-1,CSASGQKGYTF
TRBJ2-1,TRBV25-1,CASSGLAGGPAYNEQFF
TRBJ1-2,TRBV6-5,CASSLAGFNYGYTF
TRBJ1-5,TRBV2,CASQQETYQPQHF
TRBJ1-1,TRBV3-1,CASSSRSYTEAFF
TRBJ2-5,TRBV10-3,CATGGTGPETQYF
TRBJ2-1,TRBV19,CASSGASQDGSNEQFF
TRBJ2-1,TRBV2,CASTARLAGTNEQFF
TRBJ2-2,TRBV20-1,CSAGDSGGYTGELFF
TRBJ2-1,TRBV7-2,CASSPTVRYNEQFF
TRBJ1-1,TRBV12-3/TRBV12-4,CASSSQVGEAFF
TRBJ1-3,TRBV7-2,CASSPGMSTFSGNTIYF
TRBJ1-5,TRBV5-1,CASTLSKPQHF
TRBJ2-6,TRBV7-2,CASSQVGVPGANVLTF
TRBJ1-4,TRBV12-3/TRBV12-4,CASSMGGTNEKLFF
TRBJ2-3,TRBV29-1,CSVVVHGADTQYF
TRBJ2-2,TRBV6-1,CASSKFGHKFNTGELFF
TRBJ1-2,TRBV12-3/TRBV12-4,CASTRAANYGYTF
TRBJ1-2,TRBV5-1,CASRYKRHYGYTF
TRBJ1-2,TRBV6-1,CASSDQGFDYGYTF
TRBJ1-1,TRBV6-6,CASSGYTEAFF
TRBJ2-7,TRBV6-1,CASSGAGTGAYEQYF
TRBJ2-7,TRBV2,CASSDRGSPDEQYF
TRBJ1-1,TRBV18,CASSPQWGDTEAFF
TRBJ1-6,TRBV20-1,CSARDRTGVNSPLHF
TRBJ1-2,TRBV11-2,CASSLDDRAANYGYTF
TRBJ1-2,TRBV6-5,CASSYSAGWQTYYGYTF
TRBJ1-5,TRBV28,CASTLPREGINQPQHF
TRBJ2-1,TRBV4-2,CASSPTGGTPSSYNEQFF
TRBJ2-7,TRBV29-1,CSVDSFGGGGEQYF
TRBJ2-3,TRBV11-2,CASSAFLSTDTQYF
TRBJ2-7,TRBV6-1,CASSETPRVEQYF
TRBJ2-3,TRBV28,CASSSSASGGLTDTQYF
TRBJ2-2,TRBV9,CASSPAGVAGELFF
TRBJ2-3,TRBV12-3/TRBV12-4,CASSVEQSTDTQYF
TRBJ2-3,TRBV4-2,CASSQDPPAGGPGDTQYF
TRBJ1-1,TRBV20-1,CSAPTLLNTEAFF
TRBJ2-3,TRBV1,CTSLAVYQDTQYF
TRBJ2-2,TRBV5-1,CASSTRVLAGELFF
TRBJ1-1,TRBV6-1,CASNIDRVRTEAFF
TRBJ2-7,TRBV5-1,CASTTDRFEQYF
TRBJ2-3,TRBV20-1,CSANKASGGYSTDTQYF
TRBJ1-3,TRBV20-1,CSARADTGFGNTIYF
TRBJ1-3,TRBV7-6,CASSPQGGSVSGNTIYF
TRBJ1-4,TRBV7-9,CASSLGATPNEKLFF
TRBJ1-6,TRBV6-1,CASRLPSSYNSPLHF
TRBJ1-6,TRBV19,CASTLQGTPSPLHF
TRBJ2-1,TRBV9,CASSPRSRPTSGGVNNEQFF
TRBJ2-7,TRBV5-6,CASSLGGRGPNYEQYF
TRBJ1-1,TRBV18,CASSKMATGVGTEAFF
TRBJ2-2,TRBV10-3,CAIRAGSTGELFF
TRBJ2-3,TRBV7-9,CASSSRDYGTDTQYF
TRBJ2-3,TRBV11-1,CASSRTGTNTDTQYF